These 22 T cell receptor beta chains originate from one sample sequenced in a study of shared clonotypes between healthy human individuals. The table came from immunoSEQ multiplex PCR; TCRdb's copy has only in-frame clones and leaves some out. The sample lists 2 million to 3 million clones, 93% occurring once. The specimen sequenced was naive CD4+ T cells from PBMCs. Documented subset: CD45RA+ positively selected. The receptors here all came from a man between 18 and 35 years old in good health. Some clones in this sample may be carry-over from other donors' samples.

V is TRBV6-1 and J is TRBJ2-7; no firm D call. Trimming left V 6 bases short and J 7 bases short, with 13 bases between. Germline lookup yields CDR1 MNHNS and CDR2 SASEGT. The CDR3 sequence is 12 residues long. CDR3 DNA sequence: TGTGCCAGCAGCAGAATCCTACGAGAGCAGTACTTC. Translation gives CASSRILREQYF.

This rearrangement joins TRBV9 to TRBJ2-2; D not certain. Germline V gene sequence: CDR1 SGDLS, CDR2 YYNGEE. The CDR3 extends over 15 amino acids. The V end lost 3 bases, the J end lost 0 bases, and 9 bases lay between the germline ends. The CDR3 DNA reads as TGTGCCAGCAGCGGAACTTCCGCGAACACCGGGGAGCTGTTTTTT. The encoded protein is CASSGTSANTGELFF. Full variable domain (rest looked up from reference TRBV9 and TRBJ2-2): DSGVTQTPKHLITATGQRVTLRCSPRSGDLSVYWYQQSLDQGLQFLIQYYNGEERAKGNILERFSAQQFPDLHSELNLSSLELGDSALYFCASSGTSANTGELFFGEGSRLTVL.

This clone has a single count. V and J are TRBV27 and TRBJ2-5, with D possibly TRBD1 on 5 matching bases. V was shortened by 7 bases and J by 2 bases, with 23 bases between the two germline ends. The length of the CDR3 is 17 residues. Germline CDR1 and CDR2: MNHEY and SMNVEV (reference sequence). The CDR3, as DNA: TGTGCCAGCAACCCCGGGCCCCCTGGGGCAGTTCAAGAGACCCAGTACTTC. Translating gives CASNPGPPGAVQETQYF.

This clone has more than one count but fewer than ten. The chain links TRBV6-5 to TRBJ1-2; the D is unclear. The CDR3 spans 13 residues. Per the germline V gene, CDR1 is MNHEY and CDR2 is SVGAGI. The V gene lost 6 bases and the J gene lost 4 bases, with 12 bases spanning the gap. The CDR3 DNA reads TGTGCCAGCAGGCTAAGCTCCCTCTATGGCTACACCTTC. It translates to CASRLSSLYGYTF.

The gene calls are TRBV28 and TRBJ1-2; TRBD1 agrees at 8 bases. This CDR3 has 16 amino acids. V lost 6 bases to trimming and J lost 2 bases; unmatched junction nucleotides: 11. Germline CDR1 is MDHEN and CDR2 is SYDVKM. The DNA for the CDR3 is TGTGCCAGCAGCCTTTTTGGGGGACAGGCGAACTATGGCTACACCTTC. This sequence encodes CASSLFGGQANYGYTF.

The chain is built from TRBV6-1 and TRBJ1-2, with TRBD1 matching over 8 bases. V was pared by 6 bases and J by 10 bases, with 7 bases of the junction left unmatched. The CDR3 is 12 amino acids. Germline loops: CDR1 MNHNS, CDR2 SASEGT. CDR3 nucleotides: TGTGCCAGCAGGGACAGGGAATGGGACTACACCTTC. Translation: CASRDREWDYTF.

The rearrangement joins TRBV29-1 to TRBJ2-1, with 11 bases that match TRBD2. This CDR3 has 13 amino acids. The V gene end was trimmed by 5 bases and the J gene end by 8 bases; junction bases not matched to a gene: 5. CDR1 and CDR2 from the germline V gene are SQVTM and ANQGSEA. The CDR3 coding sequence is TGCAGCGTTTTTAGCGGGAGGGGGTATGAGCAGTTCTTC. Protein sequence: CSVFSGRGYEQFF.

V and J are TRBV2 and TRBJ1-3, with TRBD1 matching 8 bases. The CDR3 is made up of 19 amino acids. V was pared by 0 bases and J by 3 bases, with 13 bases of the junction left unmatched. Germline-derived CDR1 and CDR2 are SNHLY and FYNNEI. The CDR3 bases are TGTGCCAGCAGTGAAGCGTCGAACAGGGGGGGGCCTCTTGGAAACACCATATATTTT. Translated: CASSEASNRGGPLGNTIYF.

The rearrangement uses TRBV7-2 and TRBJ2-5, with 11 positions matching TRBD2. V lost 6 bases, J lost 4 bases, and 10 bases stayed unmatched. The CDR3 is 16 amino acids. Germline CDR1 and CDR2: SGHTA and FQGNSA. The CDR3 sequence: CASSRHETSGGETQYF. In DNA, the CDR3 is TGTGCCAGCAGTCGTCATGAAACTAGCGGGGGAGAGACCCAGTACTTC. Using reference TRBV7-2 and TRBJ2-5 for the parts outside the CDR3, the full variable domain is GAGVSQSPSNKVTEKGKDVELRCDPISGHTALYWYRQSLGQGLEFLIYFQGNSAPDKSGLPSDRFSAERTGGSVSTLTIQRTQQEDSAVYLCASSRHETSGGETQYFGPGTRLLVL.

The genes are TRBV11-3 and TRBJ2-3; possible D gene TRBD2, 6 bases. This CDR3 is 14 amino acids long. Germline CDR1 is SGHNT and CDR2 is YENEEA. Trimming removed 6 bases at V and 4 bases at J, with 14 bases between. CDR3 DNA sequence: TGTGCCAGCAGTGAGGCGGGATTCGCAGATACGCAGTATTTT. This sequence encodes CASSEAGFADTQYF.

V is TRBV12-5 and J is TRBJ2-1; D not certain. From germline, CDR1 is LGHNT and CDR2 FRNRAP. This CDR3 spans 14 amino acids. V dropped 7 bases and J dropped 2 bases, with 12 bases sitting between them. The CDR3 sequence: CASATMSPYNEQFF. Written as DNA, the CDR3 is TGTGCTAGTGCCACAATGTCCCCCTACAATGAGCAGTTCTTC. Complete variable domain (other parts from reference TRBV12-5 and TRBJ2-1): DARVTQTPRHKVTEMGQEVTMRCQPILGHNTVFWYRQTMMQGLELLAYFRNRAPLDDSGMPKDRFSAEMPDATLATLKIQPSEPRDSAVYFCASATMSPYNEQFFGPGTRLTVL.

The V and J genes are TRBV2 and TRBJ2-2, with a possible D match to TRBD1 (6 bases). The germline V and J ends were trimmed by 5 bases and 4 bases, with 11 bases remaining between them. Germline V CDR1 and CDR2: SNHLY, FYNNEI. This CDR3 region has 14 residues. CDR3 residues: CASSLQGFTGELFF. The CDR3 DNA follows: TGTGCCAGCAGTCTACAGGGATTCACCGGGGAGCTGTTTTTT.

V gene TRBV18 combines with J gene TRBJ1-1; 7 nucleotides match TRBD1. V was clipped by 3 bases and J by 4 bases; unmatched bases: 5. This CDR3 has 14 amino acids. Germline V gene data show CDR1 as KGHSH and CDR2 as LQKENI. The chain's CDR3 is CASSPYDRVTEAFF. The DNA of the CDR3 is TGTGCCAGCTCACCTTACGACAGGGTCACTGAAGCTTTCTTT.

The chain is built from TRBV7-6 and TRBJ1-1; D uncertain. Looked up from germline, CDR1 is SGHVS and CDR2 is FNYEAQ. Trimming cost V 5 bases and J 0 bases, with 7 bases left between them. CDR3 length: 13 residues. The CDR3 nucleotides read TGTGCCAGCAGCATGACCGTGAACACTGAAGCTTTCTTT. This codes for CASSMTVNTEAFF.

This chain links TRBV5-1 with TRBJ1-2, with TRBD1 as a possible D gene (5 bases). The CDR3 sequence is 15 residues long. Germline CDR1 is SGHRS and CDR2 is YFSETQ. The V gene lost 5 bases and the J gene lost 4 bases, with 18 bases spanning the gap. The CDR3 protein is CASSSGAVSRYGYTF. CDR3 DNA: TGCGCCAGCAGTTCTGGGGCAGTCTCACGCTATGGCTACACCTTC.

CDR3 sequence: CASSARTGGWEAQYF. The CDR3 coding sequence is TGTGCCAGCAGTGCCCGGACAGGGGGCTGGGAGGCCCAGTACTTC. V usage is TRBV28 and J usage is TRBJ2-5; 11 nucleotides line up with TRBD1. CDR3 length: 15 residues. The germline gives CDR1 MDHEN, CDR2 SYDVKM. J gave up 9 bases and V 5 bases, and 11 bases lay outside the gene matches.

The rearrangement joins TRBV7-3 to TRBJ2-7; TRBD2 might be the D (5 bases). The CDR3 sequence is 12 residues long. Germline V gene data show CDR1 as SGHTA and CDR2 as FQGTGA. Trimming shortened V by 3 bases and J by 6 bases, and 9 bases separated the two germline ends. CDR3 residues: CASSLYGGEQYF. CDR3 in DNA: TGTGCCAGCAGCTTGTACGGAGGCGAGCAGTACTTC.

The rearrangement links TRBV19 to TRBJ1-5, with D possibly being TRBD1 (5 bases). The V gene's germline CDR1 is LNHDA and CDR2 SQIVND (reference sequence). V dropped 6 bases and J dropped 7 bases, with 10 bases sitting between them. The CDR3 is made up of 12 amino acids. The CDR3 DNA is TGTGCCAGTAGCACGAGGGGACAGCCCCAGCATTTT. It yields the protein CASSTRGQPQHF.

The chain combines TRBV6-6 with TRBJ1-2; the D is unclear. Trimming removed 0 bases from V and 0 bases from J, with 8 bases in between. The CDR3 length is 15 residues. CDR1 MNHNY and CDR2 SVGAGI come from the germline V gene (reference sequence). The CDR3 bases are TGTGCCAGCAGTTACTCGAAGGACGCTAACTATGGCTACACCTTC. Protein sequence: CASSYSKDANYGYTF.

The CDR3 here is CASSQDTRQGWDQPQHF. The CDR3 nucleotides are TGCGCCAGCAGCCAAGATACGAGACAGGGGTGGGATCAGCCCCAGCATTTT. The chain is built from TRBV4-1 and TRBJ1-5; 8 positions agree with TRBD1. The CDR3 has 17 amino acids. CDR1 and CDR2 from the germline V gene are MGHRA and YSYEKL. The trim removed 0 bases at V and 5 bases at J, leaving 9 bases unmatched.

The V call is TRBV5-5, the J call TRBJ2-1, with 8 bases lining up with TRBD2. The V gene end was trimmed by 0 bases and the J gene end by 5 bases; junction bases not matched to a gene: 7. Germline V gene lookup returns CDR1 SGHKS and CDR2 YYEKEE (reference sequence). CDR3 length: 16 amino acids. In DNA form, the CDR3 reads TGTGCCAGCAGCTTGGCCTGGCGGGAGGCCAACAATGAGCAGTTCTTC. It is translated as CASSLAWREANNEQFF. Full variable domain (rest looked up from reference TRBV5-5 and TRBJ2-1): DAGVTQSPTHLIKTRGQQVTLRCSPISGHKSVSWYQQVLGQGPQFIFQYYEKEERGRGNFPDRFSARQFPNYSSELNVNALLLGDSALYLCASSLAWREANNEQFFGPGTRLTVL.

The chain links TRBV2 to TRBJ1-4; D ambiguous. Germline V gives CDR1 SNHLY, CDR2 FYNNEI. V was trimmed by 6 bases and J by 8 bases, leaving 19 bases between them. The CDR3 spans 15 residues. The DNA of the CDR3 is TGTGCCAGCAGAGGCGTAAGGTCTCAAGGAGAAAAACTGTTTTTT. This gives the protein CASRGVRSQGEKLFF.